This passage covers 11 T cell receptor beta chains from one sample sequenced in a study of patients and donors after allogeneic stem cell transplantation. MiXCR, applied by TCRdb to the RT-PCR reads, yields one record per CDR3 protein. This sample carries approximately 37,000 distinct CDR3 sequences, 30% to 40% of them seen once, and the ten largest clones take about two thirds. What was sequenced was blood, either unsorted or a sorted T cell fraction (not recorded which). Every receptor here comes from a human donor who was either an allogeneic HSCT recipient or a stem cell or donor lymphocyte infusion donor (not recorded which). It is not recorded whose cells these are; they may come from a transplant donor.

This sequence joins TRBV21-1 and TRBJ2-7; TRBD1, the table's D call, was not compared with the DNA. TRBV21-1 is described as a pseudogene. The CDR3 contains 14 residues. The CDR3 bases are TGTGCCAGCAGCAAAGGGGACCACTCCTACGAGCAGTACTTC. This codes for CASSKGDHSYEQYF.

The chain has TRBV12-3 or TRBV12-4 and TRBJ1-4, with D tentatively TRBD1 (5 bases). The CDR3 extends over 19 amino acids. Between the trimmed V and J ends, which lost 3 bases and 5 bases, there was a span of 25 bases. The CDR3 DNA reads TGTGCCAGCAGTTTCCCTTGGACGGGGGTATGGGTGGACAATGAAAAACTGTTTTTT. Protein: CASSFPWTGVWVDNEKLFF.

This clonotype was counted between two and nine times. V usage is TRBV12-3 or TRBV12-4 and J usage is TRBJ1-1, with D maybe TRBD1 (6 bases). The CDR3 totals 11 residues. Trimming stripped 5 bases from V and 8 bases from J, with 9 bases between. CDR3 DNA: TGTGCCAGCAGTCCTGGGACAGAAGCTTTCTTT. Protein product: CASSPGTEAFF.

In this sample, this clonotype turned up a few times. The CDR3 nucleotides read TGTGCCAGCAGCTTAGCCGGGTTTTCACCCCTCCACTTT. This encodes CASSLAGFSPLHF. J is TRBJ1-6 and V is TRBV7-8; no definite D call. This CDR3 contains 13 residues. V was trimmed by 0 bases and J by 9 bases, leaving 6 bases between them. The germline CDR1 and CDR2 sequences are SGHVS and FQNEAQ.

This clonotype was counted a few times. The chain joins TRBV4-2 to TRBJ1-1; D is ambiguous. V shed 0 bases and J shed 7 bases, with 9 bases lying between them. This CDR3 is 13 amino acids long. Germline CDR1 and CDR2: LGHNA and YNFKEQ. The CDR3 loop is CASSQDKWDEAFF. In DNA form, the CDR3 reads TGTGCCAGCAGCCAAGATAAATGGGATGAAGCTTTCTTT.

The genes are TRBV20-1 and TRBJ2-1; 9 nucleotides agree with TRBD1. CDR1 DFQATT and CDR2 SNEGSKA come from the germline V gene (reference sequence). The CDR3 length is 14 residues. V lost 3 bases to trimming and J lost 3 bases; unmatched junction nucleotides: 3. Here the CDR3 DNA reads TGCAGTGCTAGTGGGACAGGGTTCTACAATGAGCAGTTCTTC. Translation gives CSASGTGFYNEQFF.

Remarks on this clonotype: One junction end disagrees with the germline gene, perhaps due to a read error. The chain employs TRBV28 and TRBJ2-2, with unresolved D. The length of the CDR3 is 13 residues. The germline CDR1 and CDR2 sequences are MDHEN and SYDVKM. CDR3 DNA: TGTGACAGCAAGACCAGGTGGACCGGGGAGCTGTTTTTT. The encoded protein is CDSKTRWTGELFF.

The V and J genes are TRBV12-3 or TRBV12-4 and TRBJ1-2; the D gene is possibly TRBD1 (5 bases). CDR3 length equals 14 residues. Trimming took off 2 bases at V and 8 bases at J, with 15 bases between the two ends. CDR3 protein: CASSLYWGIAGYTF. The CDR3 DNA reads as TGTGCCAGCAGTTTATACTGGGGGATAGCGGGCTACACCTTC.

This clonotype was detected ten times or more. The chain recombines TRBV9 with TRBJ1-1; D possibly corresponds to TRBD1 (5 bases). Germline CDR1 reads SGDLS; CDR2 reads YYNGEE. The V gene lost 3 bases and the J gene lost 7 bases, with 7 bases spanning the gap. The CDR3 is 11 residues long. CDR3 in amino acids: CASSATGEAFF. In DNA, the CDR3 is TGTGCCAGCAGCGCAACAGGTGAAGCTTTCTTT.

The rearrangement uses TRBV5-1 and TRBJ2-3; tentatively, D is TRBD2 (6 bases). The CDR3 runs 11 residues. The V end was cut by 7 bases, the J end by 5 bases, with 8 bases between. The V gene's germline CDR1 is SGHRS and CDR2 YFSETQ. CDR3 sequence (DNA): TGCGCCAGCCGGCGGGGAGATACGCAGTATTTT. This sequence encodes CASRRGDTQYF.

The rearrangement joins TRBV4-3 to TRBJ1-3, with D unclear. V was trimmed by 3 bases and J by 0 bases, leaving 9 bases between them. The CDR3 consists of 15 residues. CDR1 and CDR2 from the germline V gene are LGHNA and YSLEER. The CDR3 protein is CASSQVYYSGNTIYF. The CDR3 nucleotides are TGCGCCAGCAGCCAGGTGTACTACTCTGGAAACACCATATATTTT.